The sequence of this T cell receptor beta chain was determined in a study of early T cells in non-severe SARS-CoV-2 infection. Study background: Sequencing was performed on bulk RNA from unsorted whole blood, leaving chains unpaired.

Unique molecular identifiers (one per individual cDNA molecule) were attached. One entry per CDR3 protein, called by TCRdb with MiXCR from the 5' RACE reads. Among approximately 97,000 distinct CDR3 sequences listed, about an eighth were seen once. This CDR3 is 14 amino acids long. Germline V lookup: CDR1 SGDLS, CDR2 YYNGEE. V gave up 4 bases and J gave up 0 bases, with 10 bases separating them. Material for sequencing was whole blood. This clonotype was sampled from an adult who was a healthcare worker with PCR-confirmed SARS-CoV-2 infection or an uninfected control (not recorded which). The J gene is TRBJ1-1, the V gene TRBV9; the D gene is possibly TRBD1 (5 bases). CDR3 bases: TGTGCCAGCAGCAGACGACAGTTGAACACTGAAGCTTTCTTT. It encodes CASSRRQLNTEAFF.